This T cell receptor (beta chain) was sequenced during a study of blood T cell repertoires in COVID-19. V was shortened by 3 bases and J by 1 base, with 25 bases between the two germline ends. The length of the CDR3 is 19 residues. The germline CDR1 and CDR2 sequences are MNHNS and SASEGT. In the original processing: Amplification from reference gene primers served as the basis for estimated nucleated cell counts. Clones were read by immunoSEQ multiplex PCR, and TCRdb kept only the in-frame ones, dropping some. D and trimming come from the DNA, and the V and J calls and clone size come from that table. Altogether 150,000 to 200,000 clones are present, 70% to 85% being singletons, with the ten largest covering roughly 17%.

The genes are TRBV6-1 and TRBJ2-7; a possible D gene is TRBD1 (7 bases). The source material was PBMCs or T cells enriched from blood (not recorded which). The TCR originated in a woman between 50 and 59 years old who had recovered from COVID-19. CDR3 sequence reads: CASSEIGGGVGSRSYEQYF. CDR3 coding DNA: TGTGCCAGCAGTGAGATTGGAGGGGGCGTTGGGAGTAGGTCCTACGAGCAGTACTTC.